Presented here are 16 T cell receptor beta chains from one specimen sequenced in a study of yellow fever vaccine responses in identical twins. TCRdb fed the RT-PCR reads into MiXCR, producing one record per CDR3 protein. The sample holds 460 or so distinct CDR3 sequences; around 70% are singletons and the top ten take approximately 24%. The material sequenced was T cells from blood (PBMCs), unsorted or a sorted subset (not recorded which), taken before or after yellow fever vaccination (not recorded which). All receptors come from a female donor who received the yellow fever vaccine.

The CDR3 protein is CASSLDHNEQFF. CDR3 DNA sequence: TGTGCCAGCAGCTTAGACCACAATGAGCAGTTCTTC. This rearrangement joins TRBV5-6 to TRBJ2-1; D not certain. Trimming pared 2 bases from V and 5 bases from J, leaving 5 bases between. From germline, CDR1 is SGHDT and CDR2 YYEEEE. The CDR3 has 12 residues.

The chain links TRBV15 to TRBJ1-5; no clear D. V was clipped by 0 bases and J by 1 base, with 4 bases between them. CDR3 length equals 14 residues. Per the germline V gene, CDR1 is LNHNV and CDR2 is YYDKDF (reference sequence). CDR3 region: CATSREDSNQPQHF. The CDR3 DNA sequence: TGTGCCACCAGCAGAGAAGACAGCAATCAGCCCCAGCATTTT.

This clonotype is labeled as hyperexpanded. The V and J genes are TRBV4-3 and TRBJ1-3; 8 bases match TRBD1. The CDR3 is 15 residues long. Per the germline V gene, CDR1 is LGHNA and CDR2 is YSLEER. V dropped 3 bases and J dropped 2; count of bases not matched to a gene: 3. The CDR3 DNA reads as TGCGCCAGCAGCCAGGACAGGGTGCCTGGAAACACCATATATTTT. Amino acid sequence: CASSQDRVPGNTIYF.

The V and J genes are TRBV4-3 and TRBJ2-1; D uncertain. V was shortened by 0 bases and J by 2 bases, with 8 bases between the two germline ends. CDR3 size: 15 residues. Germline V gene sequence: CDR1 LGHNA, CDR2 YSLEER. The CDR3 coding sequence is TGCGCCAGCAGCCAAGATGGCGGTACCTACAATGAGCAGTTCTTC. It encodes CASSQDGGTYNEQFF.

The chain links TRBV3-1 to TRBJ2-5; TRBD2 aligns across 7 bases. Germline-derived CDR1 and CDR2 are LGHDT and YNNKEL (reference sequence). The J segment lost 5 bases and the V segment lost 6 bases, leaving 9 bases of the junction unmatched. CDR3 size: 14 residues. CDR3 protein: CASSPPGGRETQYF. The CDR3 bases are TGTGCCAGCAGTCCCCCGGGGGGACGGGAGACCCAGTACTTC.

This rearrangement joins TRBV11-1 to TRBJ2-1, with D maybe TRBD2 (6 bases). V dropped 5 bases and J dropped 2 bases, with 16 bases sitting between them. Germline CDR1 reads SGHAT; CDR2 reads FQDESV (reference sequence). This CDR3 comprises 16 residues. The CDR3 bases are TGTGCCAGCAGCGATCGGGGGACTTCCACCTACAATGAGCAGTTCTTC. Residues: CASSDRGTSTYNEQFF.

This chain joins TRBV9 and TRBJ2-5; D gene ambiguous. The CDR3 totals 12 residues. CDR1 and CDR2 (germline): SGDLS, YYNGEE. Trimming pared 3 bases from V and 1 base from J, leaving 4 bases between. CDR3 sequence reads: CASSGFQETQYF. The CDR3 nucleotides are TGTGCCAGCAGCGGCTTCCAAGAGACCCAGTACTTC.

The chain employs TRBV24-1 and TRBJ1-2, with D unresolved. CDR3 length: 13 residues. Trimming pared 8 bases from V and 3 bases from J, leaving 12 bases between. CDR1 is KGHDR and CDR2 is SFDVKD in the germline V gene. This chain's CDR3 is CATKPAGYYGYTF. CDR3 sequence (DNA): TGTGCCACCAAGCCAGCGGGGTACTATGGCTACACCTTC.

V gene TRBV6-5 combines with J gene TRBJ2-5, with D possibly being TRBD1 (6 bases). V lost 4 bases, J lost 1 base, and 10 bases lay in between. In germline, CDR1 is MNHEY, CDR2 SVGAGI. The length of the CDR3 is 14 residues. CDR3 nucleotides: TGTGCCAGCAGTTCTACAGGGAGCCAAGAGACCCAGTACTTC. Encoded protein: CASSSTGSQETQYF.

Comments on this clonotype: Mismatch with germline at one junction end may stem from a read error. The chain couples TRBV5-4 to TRBJ2-6; D is possibly TRBD1 or TRBD2 (5 bases each). The CDR3 loop spans 15 amino acids. The germline gives CDR1 SGHNT, CDR2 YYREEE (reference sequence). The CDR3 DNA reads as TGTGCCAGCAACTTGGGGGTTTCGGGGGCCAACGTCCTGACTTTC. Its translation: CASNLGVSGANVLTF.

The J gene is TRBJ2-1, the V gene TRBV13, with 14 bases identical to TRBD2. The CDR3 length is 16 residues. V lost 4 bases to trimming and J lost 6 bases; unmatched junction nucleotides: 5. Germline CDR1 is PRHDT and CDR2 is FYEKMQ (reference sequence). This CDR3 is CASSWGTSGSFNEQFF. Written as DNA, the CDR3 is TGTGCCAGCAGCTGGGGGACTAGCGGGAGTTTCAATGAGCAGTTCTTC.

As DNA, the CDR3 is TGCGCCAGCAGCCAAGATTTACCAGCTAGCACAGATACGCAGTATTTT. It specifies CASSQDLPASTDTQYF. The chain employs TRBV4-3 and TRBJ2-3; D remains unclear. The CDR3 is 16 amino acids. Trimming stripped 0 bases from V and 0 bases from J, with 10 bases between. Germline CDR1 reads LGHNA; CDR2 reads YSLEER.

V and J are TRBV6-1 and TRBJ1-2, with a possible D match to TRBD1 (5 bases). The CDR3 runs to 14 residues. V lost 8 bases and J 8 bases, leaving 21 bases between the germline ends. Germline V gene lookup returns CDR1 MNHNS and CDR2 SASEGT. The CDR3 nucleotides read TGTGCCAGCGGGGGGAGTGGGACGTTGGAGGGCTACACCTTC. This encodes CASGGSGTLEGYTF.

This chain uses TRBV11-2 with TRBJ2-2; D may be TRBD2 (5 bases). This CDR3 region has 16 residues. Trimming took off 2 bases at V and 3 bases at J, with 13 bases between the two ends. Germline V gene data show CDR1 as SGHAT and CDR2 as FQNNGV. CDR3 sequence: CASSLYDGGYTGELFF. The CDR3 DNA follows: TGTGCCAGCAGCTTATACGATGGCGGGTACACCGGGGAGCTGTTTTTT.

The chain couples TRBV7-9 to TRBJ2-7; 12 bases agree with TRBD1. Germline V lookup: CDR1 SEHNR, CDR2 FQNEAQ (reference sequence). This CDR3 region has 14 residues. V lost 7 bases and J lost 5; bases outside the gene matches: 6. CDR3 sequence: CASNGDRGLHEQYF. The CDR3 region has the DNA TGTGCCAGCAACGGGGACAGGGGGCTGCACGAGCAGTACTTC.

This clonotype was observed a handful of times. The chain employs TRBV23-1 and TRBJ1-4, with no clear D. TRBV23-1 is designated an ORF whose function remains uncertain. The CDR3 runs 16 residues. The V gene lost 0 bases and the J gene lost 4 bases, with 12 bases spanning the gap. CDR3 nucleotide sequence: TGCGCCAGCAGTCAATCGGCCAGCTCTCATAATGAAAAACTGTTTTTT. Its protein is CASSQSASSHNEKLFF.